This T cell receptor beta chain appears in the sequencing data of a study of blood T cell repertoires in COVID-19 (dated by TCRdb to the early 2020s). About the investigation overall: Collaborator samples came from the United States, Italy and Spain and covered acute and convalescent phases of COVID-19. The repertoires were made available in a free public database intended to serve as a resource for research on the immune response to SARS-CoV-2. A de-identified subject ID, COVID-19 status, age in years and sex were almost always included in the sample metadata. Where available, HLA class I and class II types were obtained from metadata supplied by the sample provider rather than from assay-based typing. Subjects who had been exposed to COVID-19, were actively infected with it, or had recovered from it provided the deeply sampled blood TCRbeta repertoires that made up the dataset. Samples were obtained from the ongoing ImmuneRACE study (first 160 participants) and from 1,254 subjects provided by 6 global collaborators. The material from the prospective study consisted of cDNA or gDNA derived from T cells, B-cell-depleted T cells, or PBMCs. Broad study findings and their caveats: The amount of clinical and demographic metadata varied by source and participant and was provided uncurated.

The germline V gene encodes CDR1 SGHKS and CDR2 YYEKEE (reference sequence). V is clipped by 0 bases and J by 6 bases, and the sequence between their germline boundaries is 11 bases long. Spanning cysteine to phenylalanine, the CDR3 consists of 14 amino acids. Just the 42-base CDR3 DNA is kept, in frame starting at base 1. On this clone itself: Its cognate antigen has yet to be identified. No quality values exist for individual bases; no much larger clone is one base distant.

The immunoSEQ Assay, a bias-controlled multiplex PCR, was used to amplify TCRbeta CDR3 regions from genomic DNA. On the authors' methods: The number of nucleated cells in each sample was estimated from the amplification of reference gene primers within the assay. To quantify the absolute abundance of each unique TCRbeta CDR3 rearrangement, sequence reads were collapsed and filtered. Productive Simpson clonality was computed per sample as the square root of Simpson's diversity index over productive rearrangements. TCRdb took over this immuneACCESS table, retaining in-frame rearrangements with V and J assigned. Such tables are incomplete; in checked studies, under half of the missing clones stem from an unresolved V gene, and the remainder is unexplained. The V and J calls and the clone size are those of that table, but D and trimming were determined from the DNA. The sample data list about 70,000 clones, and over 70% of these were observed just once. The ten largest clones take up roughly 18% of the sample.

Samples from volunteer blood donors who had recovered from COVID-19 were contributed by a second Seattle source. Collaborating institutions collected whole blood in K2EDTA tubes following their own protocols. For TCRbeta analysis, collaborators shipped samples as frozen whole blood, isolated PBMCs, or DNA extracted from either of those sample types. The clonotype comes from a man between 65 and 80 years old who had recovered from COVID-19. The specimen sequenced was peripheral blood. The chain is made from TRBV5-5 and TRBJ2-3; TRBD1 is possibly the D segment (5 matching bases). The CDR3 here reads CASSLALGPDTQYF. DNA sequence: TGTGCCAGCAGCTTGGCTTTGGGGCCGGATACGCAGTATTTT.